The T cell receptor (beta chain) described here comes from a study of blood T cell repertoires in COVID-19. Clones were sequenced by immunoSEQ multiplex PCR, and TCRdb holds only the in-frame ones, with some missing. The profile shows about 310,000 clones, 90% of them singletons. CDR3 length: 14 amino acids. V dropped 7 bases and J dropped 4; count of bases not matched to a gene: 7. Germline lookup yields CDR1 SGHRS and CDR2 YFSETQ. The J gene is TRBJ2-3, the V gene TRBV5-1, with 9 nucleotides matching TRBD2. This clonotype was obtained from a woman in her forties with COVID-19, enrolled during active disease. What was sequenced was peripheral blood. CDR3 in DNA: TGCGCCAGCGGGCTAGCGGGGAGGTCAGATACGCAGTATTTT. This encodes CASGLAGRSDTQYF. Full variable domain (outside the CDR3, taken from reference TRBV5-1 and TRBJ2-3): KAGVTQTPRYLIKTRGQQVTLSCSPISGHRSVSWYQQTPGQGLQFLFEYFSETQRNKGNFPGRFSGRQFSNSRSEMNVSTLELGDSALYLCASGLAGRSDTQYFGPGTRLTVL.